The sequence of this T cell receptor beta chain was determined in a study of shared T cell receptors in the human thymus. The germline V gene has CDR1 GTSNPN and CDR2 SVGIG (reference sequence). The CDR3 covers 16 residues. Trimming took 4 bases from V and 2 from J; bases not matched to a gene: 12. The repertoire was sequenced with immunoSEQ multiplex PCR; TCRdb's copy has only in-frame clones and lacks some. This table has roughly 660,000 clones, approximately 88% appearing once. These data also formed part of another study, on human thymus T cells. In that study: Repertoires from thymus and blood appeared to show biased V and J gene usage. There were highly overlapping thymic repertoires among unrelated individuals, as related research reported.

Sequenced: thymocytes. The rearrangement uses TRBV30 and TRBJ2-3; 7 bases line up with TRBD2. The TCR originated in a boy under three years old with a congenital heart defect. CDR3 coding DNA: TGTGCCTGGACGGATGGACTAGTTATAATCACAGATACGCAGTATTTT. This translates into CAWTDGLVIITDTQYF.